Listed below are T cell receptor beta chains from one sample, sequenced in a study of beta chain features in type 1 diabetes. Assay: immunoSEQ multiplex PCR; the TCRdb copy retains only in-frame clones and omits some. The data contain about 650,000 clones, 9.5% to 15% of them singletons. Sequencing was performed on naive CD4+ T cells from blood. The receptors shown here come from a man aged 25-45 years with type 1 diabetes. The CDR3 runs from the conserved cysteine through the conserved F or W. The D gene is left open where the match is weak. A row's size may be missing; if present it is once, few, many or a size class.

V: TRBV29-1
D: .
size: .
J: TRBJ2-1
CDR3: CSVEGQVLDEQFF
DNA: TGCAGCGTTGAAGGTCAGGTCCTGGATGAGCAGTTCTTC

V: TRBV5-1
D: TRBD2
size: .
J: TRBJ2-5
CDR3: CASSLGLAGSETQYF
DNA: TGCGCCAGCAGCCTGGGACTAGCGGGGTCAGAGACCCAGTACTTC

V: TRBV6-5
D: .
size: few
J: TRBJ2-3
CDR3: CASSYSQTRNTQYF
DNA: TGTGCCAGCAGTTACTCGCAGACCCGTAATACGCAGTATTTT

V: TRBV9
D: TRBD1
size: .
J: TRBJ1-5
CDR3: CASSDGTGNQPQHF
DNA: TGTGCCAGCAGCGACGGGACAGGTAATCAGCCCCAGCATTTT

V: TRBV7-2
D: .
size: .
J: TRBJ2-5
CDR3: CASSLRTRARTQYF
DNA: TGTGCCAGCAGCCTAAGGACCCGTGCTAGGACCCAGTACTTC

V: TRBV4-3
D: .
size: .
J: TRBJ1-4
CDR3: CASSLGISNEKLFF
DNA: TGCGCCAGCAGCCTAGGGATTTCCAATGAAAAACTGTTTTTT

V: TRBV6-5
D: TRBD2
size: few
J: TRBJ2-5
CDR3: CASSESGGGETQYF
DNA: TGTGCCAGCAGTGAAAGCGGGGGAGGAGAGACCCAGTACTTC

V: TRBV7-9
D: .
size: few
J: TRBJ2-3
CDR3: CASSLIENTDTQYF
DNA: TGTGCCAGCAGCTTAATTGAGAACACAGATACGCAGTATTTT

V: TRBV14
D: .
size: few
J: TRBJ2-1
CDR3: CASSQPDPRDNEQFF
DNA: TGTGCCAGCAGCCAGCCGGACCCTCGGGACAATGAGCAGTTCTTC

V: TRBV30
D: TRBD1
size: few
J: TRBJ1-2
CDR3: CAWSAGQGENYGYTF
DNA: TGTGCCTGGAGTGCCGGACAGGGTGAGAACTATGGCTACACCTTC

V: TRBV4-2
D: .
size: .
J: TRBJ1-2
CDR3: CASSQDDRNYGYTF
DNA: TGTGCCAGCAGCCAAGACGACAGGAACTATGGCTACACCTTC

V: TRBV19
D: .
size: many
J: TRBJ2-1
CDR3: CASSTYNEQFF
DNA: TGTGCCAGTAGTACCTACAATGAGCAGTTCTTC

V: TRBV5-6
D: .
size: few
J: TRBJ1-1
CDR3: CASSVPGILNTEAFF
DNA: TGTGCCAGCAGCGTTCCGGGGATCTTGAACACTGAAGCTTTCTTT

V: TRBV5-8
D: TRBD1
size: few
J: TRBJ2-1
CDR3: CASRKTGASRDEQFF
DNA: TGTGCCAGCAGGAAGACAGGGGCCTCAAGGGATGAGCAGTTCTTC

V: TRBV18
D: TRBD2
size: .
J: TRBJ2-7
CDR3: CASSRTGTSGTYEQYF
DNA: TGTGCCAGCTCACGGACCGGGACTAGCGGGACCTACGAGCAGTACTTC

V: TRBV23-1
D: .
size: .
J: TRBJ2-5
CDR3: CAGYLSRQETQYF
DNA: TGCGCCGGGTACCTGTCCAGACAAGAGACCCAGTACTTC

V: TRBV6-4
D: .
size: few
J: TRBJ2-1
CDR3: CASSHTFDNEQFF
DNA: TGTGCCAGCAGCCACACCTTCGACAATGAGCAGTTCTTC

V: TRBV7-2
D: .
size: .
J: TRBJ1-2
CDR3: CASSPRQGLGGYTF
DNA: TGTGCCAGCAGCCCCCGCCAGGGGTTAGGGGGCTACACCTTC

V: TRBV7-9
D: .
size: few
J: TRBJ2-1
CDR3: CASSLGLANYNEQFF
DNA: TGTGCCAGCAGCTTAGGCCTAGCGAACTACAATGAGCAGTTCTTC

V: TRBV7-2
D: .
size: few
J: TRBJ1-5
CDR3: CASSEYSNQPQHF
DNA: TGTGCCAGCAGCGAGTATAGCAATCAGCCCCAGCATTTT

V: TRBV27
D: .
size: few
J: TRBJ2-3
CDR3: CASGPGGPDTQYF
DNA: TGTGCCAGCGGCCCCGGGGGCCCAGATACGCAGTATTTT

V: TRBV6-6
D: .
size: .
J: TRBJ2-3
CDR3: CASSFPRSTDTQYF
DNA: TGTGCCAGCAGTTTCCCAAGAAGCACAGATACGCAGTATTTT

V: TRBV5-8
D: .
size: few
J: TRBJ2-3
CDR3: CASSQDPPSGGTDTQYF
DNA: TGTGCCAGCAGCCAAGATCCCCCGTCGGGGGGCACAGATACGCAGTATTTT

V: TRBV29-1
D: .
size: few
J: TRBJ1-4
CDR3: CSVGPRTNEKLFF
DNA: TGCAGCGTTGGGCCGAGGACTAATGAAAAACTGTTTTTT

V: TRBV19
D: .
size: few
J: TRBJ1-2
CDR3: CASSRGVRAPYGYTF
DNA: TGTGCCAGTAGTAGGGGGGTCAGGGCCCCCTATGGCTACACCTTC

V: TRBV2
D: .
size: .
J: TRBJ2-2
CDR3: CATRRGVYAGELFF
DNA: TGTGCCACCCGCAGAGGGGTTTACGCCGGGGAGCTGTTTTTT

V: TRBV28
D: TRBD2
size: once
J: TRBJ2-3
CDR3: CASSLAAGAGLYSTDTQYF
DNA: TGTGCCAGCAGTTTAGCAGCGGGGGCCGGGCTATATAGCACAGATACGCAGTATTTT

V: TRBV4-2
D: TRBD2
size: .
J: TRBJ2-3
CDR3: CASSQPSGGRTDTQYF
DNA: TGTGCCAGCAGCCAACCTAGCGGGGGGCGGACAGATACGCAGTATTTT

V: TRBV28
D: .
size: .
J: TRBJ2-5
CDR3: CASSYAASKETQYF
DNA: TGTGCCAGCAGTTATGCGGCGAGTAAAGAGACCCAGTACTTC